This is a list of T cell receptor beta chains from one sample in a study of response to subunit inactivated influenza vaccine. TCRdb re-derived calls from the RT-PCR reads in MiXCR, one entry per CDR3 protein. Of hundreds of thousands of distinct CDR3 sequences listed, 25% are singletons. This material consisted of CD4+ T cells sorted from PBMCs, taken roughly 5 days after vaccination. Receptor source: a man between 45 and 60 years old who received an inactivated influenza vaccine. Both conserved end residues are part of each CDR3. The D gene is left open where the match is weak. Expanded clones get a size class; other rows say once, few or many, or leave the size out.

d_gene	v_gene	abundance	j_gene	CDR3nt	CDR3aa
-	TRBV6-1	-	TRBJ2-7	TGTGCCAGCAGCGAATCCCCAGCAGCGCTCGAGCAGTACTTC	CASSESPAALEQYF
-	TRBV24-1	many	TRBJ1-4	TGTGCCACCAGTGAGACCACGGGATTCGGGGAAAAACTGTTTTTT	CATSETTGFGEKLFF
-	TRBV6-1	-	TRBJ2-2	TGTGCCCCCAGGGGCCACCTTGACACCGGGGAGCTGTTTTTT	CAPRGHLDTGELFF
-	TRBV7-8	few	TRBJ2-2	TGTGCCAGCAGCTCGTACTACAAGGGACTGTTTTTT	CASSSYYKGLFF
TRBD2	TRBV20-1	many	TRBJ2-7	TGCAGTGCTAGAGGCGGGGGTACCTACGAGCAGTACTTC	CSARGGGTYEQYF
-	TRBV7-9	-	TRBJ2-7	TGTGCCAGCAGCTTCAGGGTGCTCGACACGGAATACGAGCAGTACTTC	CASSFRVLDTEYEQYF
TRBD2	TRBV30	many	TRBJ2-1	TGTGCCTTACGGACTAGCGGGAGGCCCCCCTCCTACAATGAGCAGTTCTTC	CALRTSGRPPSYNEQFF
-	TRBV7-2	-	TRBJ2-3	TGTGCCAGCAGCTTATTCTCCACAGATACGCAGTATTTT	CASSLFSTDTQYF
TRBD1	TRBV6-5	-	TRBJ1-1	TGTGCCAGCAGTTACCCAGGGGGGGGGACTGAAGCTTTCTTT	CASSYPGGGTEAFF
TRBD2	TRBV7-3	-	TRBJ2-1	TGTGCCAGCAGCCAGGGACTAGCGGTCAATGAGCAGTTCTTC	CASSQGLAVNEQFF
-	TRBV5-1	-	TRBJ2-7	TGCGCCAGCAGCTTGGTGGAGGCCTCCCTAGACGAGCAGTACTTC	CASSLVEASLDEQYF
TRBD1	TRBV18	once	TRBJ2-7	TGTGCCAGCTCACCACCGGGACAGAGCTCCTACGAGCAGTACTTC	CASSPPGQSSYEQYF
TRBD2	TRBV7-9	-	TRBJ2-2	TGTGCCAGCAGTACTCTTGCGGGAGCGAACACCGGGGAGCTGTTTTTT	CASSTLAGANTGELFF
-	TRBV15	-	TRBJ2-3	TGTGCCACCAGCAGATTCACTTCTCGCACAGATACGCAGTATTTT	CATSRFTSRTDTQYF
-	TRBV4-3	-	TRBJ2-1	TGCGCCAGCAGCCAATTTGGGCGGGGCTCCTACAATGAGCAGTTCTTC	CASSQFGRGSYNEQFF
TRBD1	TRBV5-1	-	TRBJ2-1	TGCGCCAGCAGCCTGGGACAGGGGGTTGATGAGCAGTTCTTC	CASSLGQGVDEQFF
TRBD1	TRBV20-1	-	TRBJ1-5	TGCAGTGCTATAGGGACAGCCAATCAGCCCCAGCATTTT	CSAIGTANQPQHF
-	TRBV2	-	TRBJ1-1	TGTGCCAGCAGTGAAGCTCAAGACACTGAAGCTTTCTTT	CASSEAQDTEAFF
-	TRBV20-1	-	TRBJ1-5	TGCAGTGCCGTACGACGGGAGCCCTTTTATAGCAATCAGCCCCAGCATTTT	CSAVRREPFYSNQPQHF
TRBD1	TRBV4-1	few	TRBJ1-3	TGCGCCAGCAGCCAAACCCGGACAAGGGGGCCCTCTGGAAACACCATATATTTT	CASSQTRTRGPSGNTIYF
TRBD2	TRBV7-2	-	TRBJ2-5	TGTGCCAGCAACCAGGCGGGGGGGCAAGAGACCCAGTACTTC	CASNQAGGQETQYF
-	TRBV4-3	few	TRBJ1-2	TGCGCCAGCAGCCAAGAAATGGCCCCCTATGGCTACACCTTC	CASSQEMAPYGYTF
TRBD2	TRBV20-1	-	TRBJ2-2	TGCAGTGCTAGAGATCTTAGCGGGGGGAACACCGGGGAGCTGTTTTTT	CSARDLSGGNTGELFF
-	TRBV10-3	-	TRBJ2-3	TGTGCCATCAGTGATCGGGCAACCGATACGCAGTATTTT	CAISDRATDTQYF
TRBD2	TRBV11-2	-	TRBJ2-7	TGTGCCAGCAGCTTAGATCTAGCGGGGACCCTCCTAGGGCAGTACTTC	CASSLDLAGTLLGQYF
TRBD1	TRBV12-3/TRBV12-4	-	TRBJ1-2	TGTGCCAGCAGTCCAGGGACAGCCTCCCTCGGCTACACCTTC	CASSPGTASLGYTF
-	TRBV5-6	many	TRBJ2-5	TGTGCCAGCAGCCCCCGAGCCGGAAAGACCCAGTACTTC	CASSPRAGKTQYF
-	TRBV6-5	-	TRBJ1-2	TGTGCCAGCAGTTACTCGTCGGCGGGGCAGGGGTATGGCTACACCTTC	CASSYSSAGQGYGYTF
-	TRBV4-3	-	TRBJ1-1	TGCGCCAGCAGCCAGGAGCTGGGGGGAAACACTGAAGCTTTCTTT	CASSQELGGNTEAFF
-	TRBV10-3	few	TRBJ2-3	TGTGCCATCAGTGACCCCCCCGGCGTTCGAACAGATACGCAGTATTTT	CAISDPPGVRTDTQYF
-	TRBV5-5	-	TRBJ1-2	TGTGCCAGCAGCTGGAGGGACATCCTTATTGGCGACTACACCTTC	CASSWRDILIGDYTF
-	TRBV30	few	TRBJ1-1	TGTGCCTGGAGTCTCGACGGCTTCAGGGGACGCACTGAAGCTTTCTTT	CAWSLDGFRGRTEAFF
TRBD2	TRBV12-3/TRBV12-4	-	TRBJ2-3	TGTGCCAGCAGTCCCGGGACTAGCAAAGATACGCAGTATTTT	CASSPGTSKDTQYF